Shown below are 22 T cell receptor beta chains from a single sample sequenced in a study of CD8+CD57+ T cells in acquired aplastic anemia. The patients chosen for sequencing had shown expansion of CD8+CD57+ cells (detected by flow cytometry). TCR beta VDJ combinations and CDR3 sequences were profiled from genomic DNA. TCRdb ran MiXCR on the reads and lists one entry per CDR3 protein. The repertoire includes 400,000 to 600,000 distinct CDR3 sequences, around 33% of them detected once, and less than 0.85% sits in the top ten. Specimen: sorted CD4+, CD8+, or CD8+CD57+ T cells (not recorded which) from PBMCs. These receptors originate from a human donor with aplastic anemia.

CDR3 nucleotide sequence: TGTGCCAGCAGCTTGGACAGGCGGGCCTACAATGAGCAGTTCTTC. Its translation is CASSLDRRAYNEQFF. V and J are TRBV5-5 and TRBJ2-1; the D call may be TRBD1 or TRBD2 (5 bases each). Trimming took off 0 bases at V and 2 bases at J, with 9 bases between the two ends. This CDR3 is 15 amino acids long. Germline assignment: CDR1 SGHKS and CDR2 YYEKEE (reference sequence). The full variable domain, completed using reference TRBV5-5 and TRBJ2-1, is DAGVTQSPTHLIKTRGQQVTLRCSPISGHKSVSWYQQVLGQGPQFIFQYYEKEERGRGNFPDRFSARQFPNYSSELNVNALLLGDSALYLCASSLDRRAYNEQFFGPGTRLTVL.

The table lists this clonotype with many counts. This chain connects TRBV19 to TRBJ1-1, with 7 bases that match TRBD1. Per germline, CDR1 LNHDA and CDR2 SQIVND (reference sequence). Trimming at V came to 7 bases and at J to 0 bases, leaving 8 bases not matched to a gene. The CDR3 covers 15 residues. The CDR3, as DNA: TGTGCCAGTACCGACGGGACAGTAATGAACACTGAAGCTTTCTTT. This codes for CASTDGTVMNTEAFF. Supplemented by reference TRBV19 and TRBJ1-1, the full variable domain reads DGGITQSPKYLFRKEGQNVTLSCEQNLNHDAMYWYRQDPGQGLRLIYYSQIVNDFQKGDIAEGYSVSREKKESFPLTVTSAQKNPTAFYLCASTDGTVMNTEAFFGQGTRLTVV.

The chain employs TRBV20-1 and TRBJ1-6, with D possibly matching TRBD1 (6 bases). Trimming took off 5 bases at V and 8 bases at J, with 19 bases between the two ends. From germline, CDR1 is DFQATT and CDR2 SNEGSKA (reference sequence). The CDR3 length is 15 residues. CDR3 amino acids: CSAPGTQSRDSPLHF. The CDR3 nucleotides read TGCAGTGCTCCCGGGACACAATCCCGAGATTCACCCCTCCACTTT.

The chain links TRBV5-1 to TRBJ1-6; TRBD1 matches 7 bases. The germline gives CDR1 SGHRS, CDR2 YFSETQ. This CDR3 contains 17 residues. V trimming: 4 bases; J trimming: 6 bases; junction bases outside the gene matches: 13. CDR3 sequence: CASSNISSGTVNSPLHF. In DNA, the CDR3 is TGCGCCAGCAGCAACATAAGTTCAGGGACAGTTAATTCACCCCTCCACTTT.

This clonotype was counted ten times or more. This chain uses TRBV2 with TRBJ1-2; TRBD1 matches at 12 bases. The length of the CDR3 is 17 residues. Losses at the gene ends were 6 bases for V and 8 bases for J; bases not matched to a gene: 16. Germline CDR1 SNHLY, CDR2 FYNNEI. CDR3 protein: CASRDGGTGGLLEGYTF. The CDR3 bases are TGTGCCAGCAGGGACGGCGGGACAGGGGGCCTCCTGGAGGGCTACACCTTC.

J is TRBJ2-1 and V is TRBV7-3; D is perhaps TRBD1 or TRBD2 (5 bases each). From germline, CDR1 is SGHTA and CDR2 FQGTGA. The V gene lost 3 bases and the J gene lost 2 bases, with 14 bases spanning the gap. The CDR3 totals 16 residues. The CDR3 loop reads CASSFTLGATYNEQFF. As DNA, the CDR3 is TGTGCCAGCAGCTTTACGCTCGGGGCTACCTACAATGAGCAGTTCTTC.

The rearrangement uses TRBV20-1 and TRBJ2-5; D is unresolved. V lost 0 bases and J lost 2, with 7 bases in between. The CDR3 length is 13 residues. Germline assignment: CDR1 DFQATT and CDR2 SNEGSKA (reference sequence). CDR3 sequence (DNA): TGCAGTGCTAGAGAGGTTTCGCAAGAGACCCAGTACTTC. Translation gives CSAREVSQETQYF.

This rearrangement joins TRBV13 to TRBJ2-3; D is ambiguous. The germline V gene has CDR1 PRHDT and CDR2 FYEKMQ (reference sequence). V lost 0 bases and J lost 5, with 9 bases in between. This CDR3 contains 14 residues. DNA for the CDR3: TGTGCCAGCAGCTTAGGGGTCCCCGGAGATACGCAGTATTTT. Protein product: CASSLGVPGDTQYF.

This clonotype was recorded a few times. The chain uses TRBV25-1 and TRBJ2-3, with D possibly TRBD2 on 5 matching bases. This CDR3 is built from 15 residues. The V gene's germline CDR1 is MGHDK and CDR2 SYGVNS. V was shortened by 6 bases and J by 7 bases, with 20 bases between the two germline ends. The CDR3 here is CASSYLEGRGYTQYF. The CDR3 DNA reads TGTGCCAGCAGCTACCTCGAGGGAAGAGGGTATACGCAGTATTTT.

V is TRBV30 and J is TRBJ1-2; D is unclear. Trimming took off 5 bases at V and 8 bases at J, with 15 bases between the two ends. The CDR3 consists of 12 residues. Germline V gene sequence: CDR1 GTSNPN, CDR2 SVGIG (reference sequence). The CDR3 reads CAWLHSYAGYTF. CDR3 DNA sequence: TGTGCCTGGTTACATTCTTATGCCGGCTACACCTTC.

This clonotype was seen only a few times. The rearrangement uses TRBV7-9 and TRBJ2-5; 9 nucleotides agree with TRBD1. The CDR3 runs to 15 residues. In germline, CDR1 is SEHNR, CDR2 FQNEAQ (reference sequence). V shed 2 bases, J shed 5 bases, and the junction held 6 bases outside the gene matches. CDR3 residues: CASSLTGGYGETQYF. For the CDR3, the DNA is TGTGCCAGCAGCTTAACAGGGGGCTACGGTGAGACCCAGTACTTC.

The CDR3 protein is CASYTSGREHASTDTQYF. The CDR3 coding sequence is TGCGCCAGCTACACTAGCGGGAGGGAACACGCTAGCACAGATACGCAGTATTTT. V usage is TRBV5-1 and J usage is TRBJ2-3; 13 positions match TRBD2. Germline V lookup: CDR1 SGHRS, CDR2 YFSETQ. CDR3 length: 18 amino acids. Losses at the gene ends were 7 bases for V and 0 bases for J; bases not matched to a gene: 11.

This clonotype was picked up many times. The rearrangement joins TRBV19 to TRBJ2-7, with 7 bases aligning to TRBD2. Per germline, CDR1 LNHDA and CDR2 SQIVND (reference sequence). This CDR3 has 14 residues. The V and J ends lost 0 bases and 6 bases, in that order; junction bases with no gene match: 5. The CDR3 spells CASSIEAGALEQYF. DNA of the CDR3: TGTGCCAGTAGTATAGAGGCGGGAGCACTCGAGCAGTACTTC.

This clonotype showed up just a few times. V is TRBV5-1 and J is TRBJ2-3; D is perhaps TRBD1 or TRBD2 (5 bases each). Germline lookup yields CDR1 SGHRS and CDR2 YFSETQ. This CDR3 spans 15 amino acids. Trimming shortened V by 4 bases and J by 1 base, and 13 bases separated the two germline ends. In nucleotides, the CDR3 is TGCGCCAGCAGCGTCGGGGCGGGCGGCACAGATACGCAGTATTTT. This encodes CASSVGAGGTDTQYF.

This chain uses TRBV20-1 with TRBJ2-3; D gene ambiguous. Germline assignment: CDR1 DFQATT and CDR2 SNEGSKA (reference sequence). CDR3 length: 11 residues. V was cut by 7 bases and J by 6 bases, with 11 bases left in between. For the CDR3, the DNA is TGCAGTGGATTCACCGCCGATACGCAGTATTTT. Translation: CSGFTADTQYF.

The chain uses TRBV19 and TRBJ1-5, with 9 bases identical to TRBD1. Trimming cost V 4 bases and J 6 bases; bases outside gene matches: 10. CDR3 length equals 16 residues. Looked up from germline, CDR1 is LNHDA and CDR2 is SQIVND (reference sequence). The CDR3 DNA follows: TGTGCCAGTAGTAACAAACCGGGACAGGGTTTTCAGCCCCAGCATTTT. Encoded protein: CASSNKPGQGFQPQHF. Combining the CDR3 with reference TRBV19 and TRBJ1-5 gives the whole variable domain DGGITQSPKYLFRKEGQNVTLSCEQNLNHDAMYWYRQDPGQGLRLIYYSQIVNDFQKGDIAEGYSVSREKKESFPLTVTSAQKNPTAFYLCASSNKPGQGFQPQHFGDGTRLSIL.

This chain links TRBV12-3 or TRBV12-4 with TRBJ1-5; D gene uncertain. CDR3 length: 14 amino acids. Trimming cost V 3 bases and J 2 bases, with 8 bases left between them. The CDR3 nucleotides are TGTGCCAGCAGTTTTGGGCAGCGCAATCAGCCCCAGCATTTT. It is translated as CASSFGQRNQPQHF.

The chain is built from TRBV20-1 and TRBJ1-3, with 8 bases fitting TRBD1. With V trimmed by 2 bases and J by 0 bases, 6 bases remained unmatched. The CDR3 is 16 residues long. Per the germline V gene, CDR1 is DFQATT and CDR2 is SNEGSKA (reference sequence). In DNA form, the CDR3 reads TGCAGTGCTAGACCCCAGGGGGCATTCTCTGGAAACACCATATATTTT. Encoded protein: CSARPQGAFSGNTIYF.

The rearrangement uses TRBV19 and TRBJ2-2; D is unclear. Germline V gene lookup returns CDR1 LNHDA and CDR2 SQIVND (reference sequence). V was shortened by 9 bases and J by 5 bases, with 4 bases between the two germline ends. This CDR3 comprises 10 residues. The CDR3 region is CARNTGELFF. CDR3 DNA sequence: TGTGCCAGAAATACCGGGGAGCTGTTTTTT.

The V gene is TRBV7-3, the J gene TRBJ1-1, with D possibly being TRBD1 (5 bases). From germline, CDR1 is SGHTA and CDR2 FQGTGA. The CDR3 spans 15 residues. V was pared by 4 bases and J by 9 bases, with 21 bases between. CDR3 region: CASSYSGAEFGQAFF. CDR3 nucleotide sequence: TGTGCCAGCAGCTACTCCGGGGCAGAGTTTGGACAAGCTTTCTTT.

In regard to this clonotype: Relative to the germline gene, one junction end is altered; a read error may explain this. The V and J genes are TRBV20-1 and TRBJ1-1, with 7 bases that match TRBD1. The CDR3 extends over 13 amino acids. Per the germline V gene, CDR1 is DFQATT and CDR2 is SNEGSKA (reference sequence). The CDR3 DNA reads TGCAGTGCCAACCGGGACAGCCGCACTGAAACTTTCTTT. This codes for CSANRDSRTETFF.

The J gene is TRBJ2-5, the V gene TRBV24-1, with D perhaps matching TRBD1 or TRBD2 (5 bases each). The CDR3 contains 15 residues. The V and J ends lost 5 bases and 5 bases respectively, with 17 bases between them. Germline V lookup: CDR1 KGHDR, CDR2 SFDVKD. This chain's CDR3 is CATSGFDSRGETQYF. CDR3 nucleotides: TGTGCCACCAGTGGTTTTGACAGCCGAGGGGAGACCCAGTACTTC.